Below, one T cell receptor beta chain is given with its context. As originally analysed: Reference gene primer amplification gave nucleated cell count estimates. Only in-frame clones appear in the TCRdb table, and some are missing; sequencing was by immunoSEQ multiplex PCR. Clone size and V and J calls were adopted from that table, with D and trimming inferred from the DNA. In the table there are over 350,000 clones, 91% of which are singletons. The CDR3 contains 13 residues. V shed 3 bases, J shed 7 bases, and the junction held 6 bases outside the gene matches. Germline V CDR1 and CDR2: SGHRS, YFSETQ. This sample is drawn from a study of blood T cell repertoires in COVID-19. Study context: There were acute and convalescent COVID-19 samples, and they came from the United States, Italy and Spain.

J is TRBJ1-1 and V is TRBV5-1, with 7 bases matching TRBD1. The TCR sequence derives from a woman aged 40 to 50 who had been exposed to COVID-19. Source material: PBMCs or T cells enriched from blood (not recorded which). The CDR3 region has the DNA TGCGCCAGCAGCTCCGAGGGGGCAATTGAAGCTTTCTTT. Protein sequence: CASSSEGAIEAFF.